This T cell receptor (beta chain) was profiled in a study of cytotoxic CD8 clonotypes in ibrutinib-treated CLL. General study findings and limits: Public clonotypes showed up rarely, and on treatment they shrank or held steady. Upon ibrutinib response clonality rose, and upon progression it fell back toward baseline.

The CDR3 has 14 residues. Germline V lookup: CDR1 SGHRS, CDR2 YFSETQ. V dropped 2 bases and J dropped 6; count of bases not matched to a gene: 5. Generated by immunoSEQ multiplex PCR, the TCRdb table keeps only in-frame clones and is missing some. Of around 30,000 clones listed, 57% were seen once; the top ten hold 5% to 6%. The authors obtained 1.5 to 2.5 micrograms of genomic DNA from cryopreserved PBMCs for TCR beta libraries. This clone was counted a few times. Its target is not known. The V gene is TRBV5-1, the J gene TRBJ2-1, with 7 bases matching TRBD2. The input for sequencing was PBMCs, taken before ibrutinib treatment. The TCR sequence derives from a human donor with chronic lymphocytic leukemia. CDR3 coding DNA: TGCGCCAGCAGCTTCCGGGGGGTTAGCAATGAGCAGTTCTTC. This codes for CASSFRGVSNEQFF.